The entry that follows covers one T cell receptor beta chain sequence. No antigen is known for it. No base-level quality is on record; no much larger clone is a single base apart. Participants in the prospective study were aged roughly 18 to 89 years, lived in about two dozen United States geographic areas, and enrolled through a virtual design. Cohort assignment in the prospective study relied on participant-reported clinical history from a screening survey and a study questionnaire. For ImmuneRACE Cohort 3, a participant was defined as recovered based on two consecutive negative NP/OP PCR tests, clearance by a healthcare professional, or resolution of symptoms. In the prospective study, whole blood, serum and a nasopharyngeal or oropharyngeal swab were collected from each participant by mobile phlebotomists. Participants in the prospective study had the option to provide additional blood draws and questionnaires over a roughly 2-month period. Blood samples from the prospective study were shipped frozen or at room temperature prior to DNA extraction.

TCRbeta CDR3 regions were amplified from genomic DNA by means of the immunoSEQ Assay, a bias-controlled multiplex PCR. The source study handled its data this way. Nucleated cell counts per sample were estimated from amplification of reference gene primers within the assay. To quantify the absolute abundance of each unique TCRbeta CDR3 rearrangement, sequence reads were collapsed and filtered. For each sample, productive Simpson clonality was calculated as the square root of Simpson's diversity index across productive rearrangements. This immuneACCESS table, as held by TCRdb, lists in-frame sequences with V and J called but not all clones. Of the missing ones, under half trace to an unresolved V gene in checked studies; the others have no known cause. For V, J and clone size, that table is used; D and trimming come from the DNA. The sample table records about 390,000 clones; approximately 90% of these occur just once. The biggest ten clones account for 10% of the sample.

This sample was included in a study of blood T cell repertoires in COVID-19 (dated by TCRdb to the early 2020s). Broadly, across the study: The collaborator samples originated in the United States, Italy and Spain and spanned the acute and convalescent phases of COVID-19. The repertoires were released in a freely available public database intended as a resource for research on the immune response to SARS-CoV-2. Subjects who had been exposed to COVID-19, were actively infected with it, or had recovered from it provided the deeply sampled blood TCRbeta repertoires that made up the dataset. The samples were drawn from the first 160 participants of the ongoing ImmuneRACE study and from about 1,200 subjects provided by 6 global collaborators. Sample metadata almost always included a de-identified subject ID, COVID-19 status, age in years and sex. The prospective study material was composed of cDNA or gDNA derived from T cells, B-cell-depleted T cells, or PBMCs. Where HLA class I and class II types were available, the types were taken from metadata supplied by the sample provider, not from assay-based typing. General study outcomes and caveats: The amount of clinical and demographic metadata varied by source and participant and was provided uncurated.

The CDR3 starts with the cysteine, ends with the phenylalanine, and has 15 residues. The DNA shown is the 45-base CDR3, in frame from base 1. The junction carries 18 bases between V and J, which are trimmed by 6 bases and 4 bases respectively. Looking up the germline V gene yields CDR1 MNHEY and CDR2 SVGAGI. The sequence links TRBV6-5 to TRBJ1-2, with the D gene call left open. Sample: PBMCs or T cells enriched from blood (not recorded which). This receptor was identified in a woman aged 50 to 65 who had recovered from COVID-19. CDR3 sequence: CASSPVGGFGYGYTF. The sequence in DNA is TGTGCCAGCAGCCCAGTGGGAGGGTTCGGCTATGGCTACACCTTC.